Sequencing of this T cell receptor (beta chain) was carried out in a study of blood T cell repertoires in COVID-19. Study details: Acute and convalescent COVID-19 samples came from the United States, Italy and Spain. Nucleic acid was either cDNA or gDNA, and it came from T cells, B-cell-depleted T cells, or PBMCs.

Enrolment of Seattle patients took place during active infection, and they were followed longitudinally. Original processing notes: Reference gene primers were amplified, and this amplification served to estimate nucleated cell counts. Measured with immunoSEQ multiplex PCR; TCRdb has only the in-frame clones, and not every one. The D gene and trimming were derived from the DNA, and the V and J assignments and clone size from that table. The sample has fewer than 250,000 clones; just over 85% are singletons. The CDR3 extends over 12 amino acids. V was clipped by 6 bases and J by 3 bases, with 8 bases between them. Germline CDR1 reads SNHLY; CDR2 reads FYNNEI.

The sequence was collected from a man aged 45-65 years with COVID-19, enrolled during active disease. The chain joins TRBV2 to TRBJ1-2; D is perhaps TRBD1 (6 bases). Sequenced material: peripheral blood. The DNA for the CDR3 is TGTGCCAGCAGAGGGGGAGACTATGGCTACACCTTC. This codes for CASRGGDYGYTF.